This T cell receptor (beta chain) stems from a study of vaccination effects on CD4 cells after COVID-19. The protocol was immunoSEQ multiplex PCR, while the TCRdb copy is restricted to in-frame clones and leaves out a portion. The table records about 66,000 clones, around 80% of them present only once. CD4+ T cells were isolated after 10 days of culture. Two doses of BNT162b2 or mRNA-1273 vaccine were administered to participants. V lost 4 bases to trimming and J lost 1 base; unmatched junction nucleotides: 6. Germline CDR1 is SEHNR and CDR2 is FQNEAQ (reference sequence). The CDR3 totals 15 residues. This clone was seen only a few times. Antigen: not known.

The sequence was collected from a human donor who received a COVID-19 vaccine. The specimen was CD4+ T cells from PBMCs cultured without peptide, collected after COVID-19 vaccination. V usage is TRBV7-9 and J usage is TRBJ1-1; 7 bases are a match to TRBD1. In DNA, the CDR3 is TGTGCCAGCAGCTCTAGACGACAGGGGAACACTGAAGCTTTCTTT. Protein product: CASSSRRQGNTEAFF.